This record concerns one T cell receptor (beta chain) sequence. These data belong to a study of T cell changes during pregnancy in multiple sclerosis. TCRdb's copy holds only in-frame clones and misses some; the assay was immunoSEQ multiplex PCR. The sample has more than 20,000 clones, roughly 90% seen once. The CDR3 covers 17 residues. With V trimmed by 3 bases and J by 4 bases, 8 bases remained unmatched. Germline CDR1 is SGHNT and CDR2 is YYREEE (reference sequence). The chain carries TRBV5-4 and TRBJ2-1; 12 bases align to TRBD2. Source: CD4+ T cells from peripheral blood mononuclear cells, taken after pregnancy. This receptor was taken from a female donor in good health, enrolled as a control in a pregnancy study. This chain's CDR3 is CASSYSSSGGGYNEQFF. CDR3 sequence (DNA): TGTGCCAGCAGCTATAGCTCTAGCGGGGGGGGATACAATGAGCAGTTCTTC.